This TCR beta chain stems from a study of cytomegalovirus exposure and HLA in healthy donors. Germline V gene sequence: CDR1 MNHNS, CDR2 SASEGT. The CDR3 runs 13 residues. V lost 6 bases, J lost 2 bases, and 10 bases lay in between. This table comes from immunoSEQ multiplex PCR, and its TCRdb copy is limited to in-frame clones, with some not included. Among roughly 170,000 clones listed, about 80% were seen once. Donors were drawn from the 120-subject validation cohort, separate from the 666-subject first cohort. Sequencing used PBMCs. The TCR was taken from a woman between 18 and 29 years old in good health and CMV-seropositive. The chain employs TRBV6-1 and TRBJ2-5, with D maybe TRBD2 (6 bases). This chain's CDR3 is CASRVSGQETQYF. The CDR3 bases are TGTGCCAGCAGAGTTAGCGGACAAGAGACCCAGTACTTC.